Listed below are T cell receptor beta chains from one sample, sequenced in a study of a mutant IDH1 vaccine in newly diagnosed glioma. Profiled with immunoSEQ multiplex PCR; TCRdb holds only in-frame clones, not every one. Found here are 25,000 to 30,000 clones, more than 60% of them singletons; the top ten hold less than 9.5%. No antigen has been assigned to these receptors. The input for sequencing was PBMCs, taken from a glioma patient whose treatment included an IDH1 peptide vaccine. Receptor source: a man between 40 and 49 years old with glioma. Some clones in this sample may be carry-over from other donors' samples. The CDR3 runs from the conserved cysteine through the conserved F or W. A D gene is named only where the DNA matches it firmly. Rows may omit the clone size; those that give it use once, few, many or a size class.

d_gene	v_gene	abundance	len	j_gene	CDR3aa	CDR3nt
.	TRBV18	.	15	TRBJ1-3	CASSPLSFAGNTIYF	TGTGCCAGCTCACCATTATCGTTTGCGGGAAACACCATATATTTT
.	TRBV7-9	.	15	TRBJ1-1	CASSLDGTTDTEAFF	TGTGCCAGCAGCTTAGATGGGACAACAGACACTGAAGCTTTCTTT
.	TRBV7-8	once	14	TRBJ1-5	CASSLSRGDQPQHF	TGTGCCAGCAGCTTATCACGGGGGGATCAGCCCCAGCATTTT
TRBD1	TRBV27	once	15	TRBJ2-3	CASSPLPTGVDTQYF	TGTGCCAGCAGTCCACTTCCCACAGGGGTCGATACGCAGTATTTT
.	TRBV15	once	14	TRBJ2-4	CATSKTGAKNIQYF	TGTGCCACCAGTAAAACAGGAGCCAAAAACATTCAGTACTTC
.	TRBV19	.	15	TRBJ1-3	CASSTAGGGGNTIYF	TGTGCCAGTAGTACCGCAGGAGGGGGTGGAAACACCATATATTTT
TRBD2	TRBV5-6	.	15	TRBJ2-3	CASSIGLAEADTQYF	TGTGCCAGCAGCATAGGACTAGCGGAAGCAGATACGCAGTATTTT
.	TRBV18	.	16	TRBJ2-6	CASSPNVISGANVLTF	TGTGCCAGCTCACCAAATGTGATCTCTGGGGCCAACGTCCTGACTTTC
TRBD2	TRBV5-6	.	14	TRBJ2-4	CASSLGGGANIQYF	TGTGCCAGCAGCCTCGGGGGAGGGGCGAACATTCAGTACTTC
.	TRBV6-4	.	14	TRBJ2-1	CASSAGESYNEQFF	TGTGCCAGCAGTGCCGGGGAATCCTACAATGAGCAGTTCTTC
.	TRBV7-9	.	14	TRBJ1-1	CASSLVEGQTEAFF	TGTGCCAGCAGCTTGGTGGAGGGACAAACTGAAGCTTTCTTT
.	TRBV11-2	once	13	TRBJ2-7	CASTHLNLYEQYF	TGTGCCAGCACCCATCTAAACCTATACGAGCAGTACTTC
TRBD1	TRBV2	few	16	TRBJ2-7	CASSVYRDRFSYEQYF	TGTGCCAGCAGCGTTTACCGGGACAGGTTTTCCTACGAGCAGTACTTC
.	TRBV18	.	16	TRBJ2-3	CASSPPGGSSTDTQYF	TGTGCCAGCTCACCACCGGGGGGCTCTAGCACAGATACGCAGTATTTT
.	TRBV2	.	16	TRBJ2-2	CASTLEARGQGGELFF	TGTGCCAGCACCCTAGAAGCCCGGGGGCAGGGCGGGGAGCTGTTTTTT
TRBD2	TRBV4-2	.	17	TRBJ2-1	CASSQDRVKLAWNEQFF	TGTGCCAGCAGCCAAGATCGGGTTAAACTAGCGTGGAATGAGCAGTTCTTC
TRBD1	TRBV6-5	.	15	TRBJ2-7	CASSRQGAFSYEQYF	TGTGCCAGCAGTAGACAGGGAGCGTTTTCCTACGAGCAGTACTTC
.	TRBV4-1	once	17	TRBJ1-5	CASSQERADYSNQPQHF	TGCGCCAGCAGCCAAGAAAGGGCAGATTATAGCAATCAGCCCCAGCATTTT
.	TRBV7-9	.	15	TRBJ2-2	CASSSRTIVTGELFF	TGTGCCAGCAGCTCACGGACGATTGTCACCGGGGAGCTGTTTTTT
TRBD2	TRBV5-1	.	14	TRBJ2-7	CASSPGGGGSEQYF	TGCGCCAGCAGCCCCGGCGGGGGGGGAAGCGAGCAGTACTTC
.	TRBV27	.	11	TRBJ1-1	CARSGDTEAFF	TGTGCCAGGTCAGGGGACACTGAAGCTTTCTTT
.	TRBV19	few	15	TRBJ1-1	CASSYDGTRNTEAFF	TGTGCCAGTAGTTATGATGGGACAAGGAACACTGAAGCTTTCTTT
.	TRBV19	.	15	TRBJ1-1	CASSIQDGGGTEAFF	TGTGCCAGTAGTATCCAAGACGGGGGAGGGACTGAAGCTTTCTTT
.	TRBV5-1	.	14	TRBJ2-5	CASSSRQPQETQYF	TGCGCCAGCAGCTCCCGACAGCCACAAGAGACCCAGTACTTC
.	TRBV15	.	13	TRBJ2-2	CATSRDTTGELFF	TGTGCCACCAGCAGAGATACTACCGGGGAGCTGTTTTTT
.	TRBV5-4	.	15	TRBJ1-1	CASSPNARTDADAFF	TGTGCCAGCAGCCCCAATGCTCGGACAGACGCGGATGCTTTCTTT
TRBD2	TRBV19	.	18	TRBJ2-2	CASSTRAGAPFNTGELFF	TGTGCCAGTAGTACTCGAGCGGGGGCCCCCTTCAACACCGGGGAGCTGTTTTTT
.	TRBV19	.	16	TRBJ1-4	CASSQRTLATNEKLFF	TGTGCCAGTAGTCAGAGGACGCTCGCAACTAATGAAAAACTGTTTTTT
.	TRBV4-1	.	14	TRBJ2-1	CASSLWGLYNEQFF	TGCGCCAGCAGCCTTTGGGGGCTTTACAATGAGCAGTTCTTC
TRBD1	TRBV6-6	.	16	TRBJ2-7	CASRNFLQGPRYEQYF	TGTGCCAGCAGAAATTTCCTACAGGGGCCGAGGTACGAGCAGTACTTC
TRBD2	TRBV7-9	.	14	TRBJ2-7	CASSPGLAGYEQYF	TGTGCCAGCAGCCCCGGACTAGCGGGCTACGAGCAGTACTTC
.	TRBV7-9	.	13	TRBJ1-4	CASRTGRGEKLFF	TGTGCCAGCAGGACCGGGAGGGGGGAAAAACTGTTTTTT
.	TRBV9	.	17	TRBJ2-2	CASSVDETGDLTGELFF	TGTGCCAGCAGCGTAGACGAGACCGGGGATCTAACCGGGGAGCTGTTTTTT
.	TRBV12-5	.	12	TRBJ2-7	CASVPGVGEQYF	TGTGCTAGTGTCCCTGGGGTTGGCGAGCAGTACTTC
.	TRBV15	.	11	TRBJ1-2	CATSSRYGYTF	TGTGCCACCAGCAGCCGCTATGGCTACACCTTC
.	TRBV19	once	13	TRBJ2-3	CASSTRTPDTQYF	TGTGCCAGTAGTACCCGTACCCCAGATACGCAGTATTTT
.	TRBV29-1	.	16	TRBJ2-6	CSVSRAGGAGANVLTF	TGCAGCGTTAGTCGGGCAGGGGGGGCGGGGGCCAACGTCCTGACTTTC
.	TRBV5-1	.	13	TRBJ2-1	CATTGAQNNEQFF	TGCGCCACAACCGGGGCCCAGAACAATGAGCAGTTCTTC
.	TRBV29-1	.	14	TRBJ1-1	CSVEEDEINTEAFF	TGCAGCGTTGAAGAAGATGAGATAAACACTGAAGCTTTCTTT
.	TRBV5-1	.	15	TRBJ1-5	CASSLEGSPNQPQHF	TGCGCCAGCAGCTTGGAGGGCAGCCCCAATCAGCCCCAGCATTTT
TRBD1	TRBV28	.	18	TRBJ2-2	CASSPSRAGGFRTGELFF	TGTGCCAGCAGTCCCTCCCGAGCAGGGGGCTTTAGGACCGGGGAGCTGTTTTTT
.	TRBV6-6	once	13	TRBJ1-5	CASSFKENQPQHF	TGTGCCAGCAGTTTCAAAGAAAATCAGCCCCAGCATTTT
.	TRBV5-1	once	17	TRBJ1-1	CASSLVVGGGLGTEAFF	TGCGCCAGCAGCCTTGTTGTGGGGGGGGGTTTGGGCACTGAAGCTTTCTTT
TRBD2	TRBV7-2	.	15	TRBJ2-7	CASSLRGLASGEQYF	TGTGCCAGCAGCTTAAGGGGACTAGCATCGGGAGAGCAGTACTTC
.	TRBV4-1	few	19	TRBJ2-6	CASSQDMERTVSGANVLTF	TGCGCCAGCAGCCAAGATATGGAACGGACGGTTTCTGGGGCCAACGTCCTGACTTTC
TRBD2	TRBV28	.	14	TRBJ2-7	CASSRPGTSREQYF	TGTGCCAGCAGCCGACCCGGGACTAGCAGGGAGCAGTACTTC
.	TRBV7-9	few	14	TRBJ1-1	CASSLEPAVREAFF	TGTGCCAGCAGCTTAGAGCCGGCCGTCAGGGAAGCTTTCTTT
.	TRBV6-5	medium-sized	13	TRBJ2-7	CASSIARGREQYF	TGTGCCAGCAGTATCGCGCGGGGGCGCGAGCAGTACTTC
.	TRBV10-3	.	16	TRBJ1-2	CAISESTSGLYYGYTF	TGTGCCATCAGTGAGTCGACCTCGGGACTATACTATGGCTACACCTTC